This TCR beta chain was recovered during a study of blood T cell repertoires in COVID-19 (dated by TCRdb to the early 2020s). Study-wide context: Samples covering the acute and convalescent phases of COVID-19 were provided by collaborators in the United States, Italy and Spain. The prospective study material was composed of cDNA or gDNA derived from T cells, B-cell-depleted T cells, or PBMCs. The dataset comprised deeply sampled blood TCRbeta repertoires from subjects exposed to, actively infected with, or recovered from COVID-19. The repertoires were made available in a free public database intended to serve as a resource for research on the immune response to SARS-CoV-2. The samples were drawn from two sources: the first 160 participants of the ongoing ImmuneRACE study, and about 1,300 subjects contributed by 6 global collaborators. Nearly every sample came with metadata listing a de-identified subject ID, COVID-19 status, age in years and sex. HLA class I and class II types, where available, came from metadata supplied by the sample provider rather than from assay-based typing. Results the study describes overall, beyond this receptor: The quantity of clinical and demographic metadata differed by source and by participant and was supplied without curation.

TCRbeta CDR3 regions were amplified from genomic DNA using the immunoSEQ Assay, a bias-controlled multiplex PCR. The published analysis was carried out like this. Nucleated cell counts per sample were estimated from amplification of reference gene primers within the assay. To quantify the absolute abundance of each unique TCRbeta CDR3 rearrangement, sequence reads were collapsed and filtered. For each sample, productive Simpson clonality was calculated by taking the square root of Simpson's diversity index across productive rearrangements. The immuneACCESS repertoire file appears here via TCRdb, limited to in-frame rearrangements. These files lack a portion of the clones; in checked studies, under half of the deficit traces to unresolved V genes, and the cause of the others is not known. V, J and clone size are taken as reported in that table, and D and trimming were inferred from the DNA itself. The sample table shows 80,000 to 100,000 clones, and approximately 84% are seen once. The ten largest account for about 4% of the sample.

Ends trimmed: V by 5 bases, J by 2 bases; bases unmatched to a gene: 11. The CDR3 numbers 16 residues from cysteine through phenylalanine. CDR3 DNA only is kept here, 48 bases in frame from base 1. Per the germline V gene, MNHEY is the CDR1 and SVGEGT is the CDR2. On this clone itself: The target of this receptor is not known. Base quality data are lacking; no much larger clone is found one base away.

Collaborating institutions collected whole blood in K2EDTA tubes following their own protocols. For TCRbeta analysis, collaborators shipped samples as frozen whole blood, isolated PBMCs, or DNA extracted from either of those sample types. Material: peripheral blood. This clonotype was obtained from a man aged 55 to 70 with acute or convalescent COVID-19. The rearranged chain carries TRBV6-2 or TRBV6-3 and TRBJ2-5, with 7 bases in between that match TRBD1. The nucleotides are TGTGCCAGCAGTAGCTTGGACAGGAACTTTCAAGAGACCCAGTACTTC. It specifies CASSSLDRNFQETQYF.